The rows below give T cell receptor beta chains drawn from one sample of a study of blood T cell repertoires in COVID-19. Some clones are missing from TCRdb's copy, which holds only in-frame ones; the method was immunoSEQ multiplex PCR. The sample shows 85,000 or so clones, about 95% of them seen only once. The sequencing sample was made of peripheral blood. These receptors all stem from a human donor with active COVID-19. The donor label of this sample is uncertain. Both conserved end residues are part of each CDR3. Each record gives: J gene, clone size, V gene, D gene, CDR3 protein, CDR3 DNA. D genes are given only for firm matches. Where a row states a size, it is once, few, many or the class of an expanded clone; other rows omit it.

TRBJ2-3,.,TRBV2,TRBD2,CASMRLAGDTQYF,TGTGCCAGCATGCGACTAGCCGGAGATACGCAGTATTTT
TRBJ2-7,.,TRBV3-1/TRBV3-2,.,CASSQERRQGSYEQYF,TGTGCCAGCAGCCAAGAAAGAAGGCAGGGGTCCTACGAGCAGTACTTC
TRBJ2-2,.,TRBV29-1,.,CSVDRGNTGELFF,TGCAGCGTTGATCGGGGTAACACCGGGGAGCTGTTTTTT
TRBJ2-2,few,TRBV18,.,CASSPFAGETGELFF,TGTGCCAGCTCACCATTCGCAGGGGAAACCGGGGAGCTGTTTTTT
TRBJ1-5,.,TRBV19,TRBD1,CASTPSPPHRGGQPQHF,TGTGCCAGTACCCCTAGTCCTCCCCACAGGGGCGGTCAGCCCCAGCATTTT
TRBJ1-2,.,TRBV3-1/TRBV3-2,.,CASSQAPAGGYGYTF,TGTGCCAGCAGCCAAGCGCCCGCCGGTGGCTATGGCTACACCTTC
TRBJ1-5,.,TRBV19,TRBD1,CASSILREKTGVGQPQHF,TGTGCCAGTAGTATCCTACGAGAGAAGACAGGGGTTGGCCAGCCCCAGCATTTT
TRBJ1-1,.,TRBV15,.,CATSPRGSQGRTEAFF,TGTGCCACCAGCCCCCGGGGGAGTCAGGGCCGCACTGAAGCTTTCTTT
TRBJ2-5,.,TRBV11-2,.,CASSLDVGGTQYF,TGTGCCAGCAGCTTAGATGTTGGAGGGACCCAGTACTTC
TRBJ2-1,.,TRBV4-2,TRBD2,CASSRLGLAGGSYNEQFF,TGTGCCAGCAGCCGGCTAGGGCTAGCGGGGGGCTCCTACAATGAGCAGTTCTTC
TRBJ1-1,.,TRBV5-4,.,CASSQDTNTEAFF,TGTGCCAGCAGCCAAGACACGAACACTGAAGCTTTCTTT
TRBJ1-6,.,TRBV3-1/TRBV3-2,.,CASSPGGRRNSPLHF,TGTGCCAGCAGCCCAGGCGGGCGCCGGAATTCACCCCTCCACTTT
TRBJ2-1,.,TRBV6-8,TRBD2,CASNITASGRAPYNEQFF,TGTGCCAGCAATATTACAGCTAGCGGGAGGGCCCCCTACAATGAGCAGTTCTTC
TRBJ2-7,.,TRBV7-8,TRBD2,CASSLAVSSGPSYEQYF,TGTGCCAGCAGCTTAGCCGTCTCTAGCGGGCCCTCCTACGAGCAGTACTTC